Following are 10 T cell receptor beta chains from one sample sequenced in a study of cytomegalovirus exposure and HLA in healthy donors. The PCR employed 60 Vbeta primers together with 13 Jbeta primers. The table came from immunoSEQ multiplex PCR; TCRdb's copy has only in-frame clones and leaves some out. The sample carries about 86,000 clones, roughly 72% recorded once. Sequencing was performed on PBMCs. Receptors originate from a woman in her 50s in good health and CMV-seropositive.

The chain recombines TRBV27 with TRBJ1-1; 7 nucleotides agree with TRBD1. The CDR3 is made up of 14 amino acids. V dropped 6 bases and J dropped 1; count of bases not matched to a gene: 5. From germline, CDR1 is MNHEY and CDR2 SMNVEV (reference sequence). The CDR3 spells CASSPGQQNTEAFF. CDR3 nucleotides: TGTGCCAGCAGCCCGGGACAGCAGAACACTGAAGCTTTCTTT.

This clone has only one observation. The rearrangement uses TRBV29-1 and TRBJ1-2; TRBD1 agrees at 9 bases. V shed 7 bases, J shed 7 bases, and the junction held 13 bases outside the gene matches. Germline CDR1 and CDR2: SQVTM and ANQGSEA. The CDR3 is 14 amino acids. CDR3 nucleotide sequence: TGCAGCGCACAGGGGGCGTCGGGTATTGGTGGCTACACCTTC. This codes for CSAQGASGIGGYTF.

The chain recombines TRBV6-1 with TRBJ2-7; 12 nucleotides agree with TRBD2. CDR1 is MNHNS, CDR2 SASEGT, per germline. Trimming removed 3 bases from V and 2 bases from J; junction bases left unmatched: 8. The CDR3 is 17 amino acids. The CDR3 bases are TGTGCCAGCAGTGACCTAGCGGGAGGGTGGAGAACCTACGAGCAGTACTTC. Translating it yields CASSDLAGGWRTYEQYF.

This clone appeared a single time. The gene calls are TRBV7-9 and TRBJ2-5; D may be TRBD1 (5 bases). The V gene's germline CDR1 is SEHNR and CDR2 FQNEAQ (reference sequence). The CDR3 runs 14 residues. V lost 3 bases, J lost 0 bases, and 8 bases lay in between. CDR3 sequence: CASSLGQYQETQYF. The DNA for the CDR3 is TGTGCCAGCAGCTTGGGGCAGTACCAAGAGACCCAGTACTTC.

The chain joins TRBV4-1 to TRBJ2-4; perhaps TRBD1 as D (6 bases). Looked up from germline, CDR1 is MGHRA and CDR2 is YSYEKL. The CDR3 is made up of 18 amino acids. Trimming left V 4 bases short and J 3 bases short, with 22 bases between. CDR3 nucleotide sequence: TGCGCCAGCAGCCTACTCCCGGCCCCCCGAGGGGGCAAAAACATTCAGTACTTC. Encoded protein: CASSLLPAPRGGKNIQYF.

The chain carries TRBV5-1 and TRBJ1-5; TRBD1 might be the D (6 bases). The CDR3 length is 17 residues. V lost 0 bases and J lost 3, with 16 bases in between. Germline CDR1 is SGHRS and CDR2 is YFSETQ. CDR3 in DNA: TGCGCCAGCAGCTTGGGGCCTGTTTCAGGGGTCAATCAGCCCCAGCATTTT. Protein: CASSLGPVSGVNQPQHF.

This clone showed up just a few times. The rearrangement links TRBV19 to TRBJ2-1; weak D call: TRBD1 (7 bases). The CDR3 loop spans 13 amino acids. Trimming pared 8 bases from V and 5 bases from J, leaving 13 bases between. Germline V gene lookup returns CDR1 LNHDA and CDR2 SQIVND (reference sequence). The CDR3 loop reads CASEQGTHNEQFF. Here the CDR3 DNA reads TGTGCCAGTGAACAGGGGACTCACAATGAGCAGTTCTTC.

The count of this clone is one. The J gene is TRBJ2-1, the V gene TRBV27; 10 bases are shared with TRBD1. The CDR3 extends over 14 amino acids. Germline-derived CDR1 and CDR2 are MNHEY and SMNVEV (reference sequence). Germline trimming cut 6 bases from V and 9 bases from J; bases unmatched to any gene: 8. The CDR3 region is CASSMGQGIGEQFF. CDR3 DNA: TGTGCCAGCAGCATGGGACAGGGGATAGGTGAGCAGTTCTTC.

The chain employs TRBV29-1 and TRBJ1-1; D possibly corresponds to TRBD1 (5 bases). Germline lookup yields CDR1 SQVTM and CDR2 ANQGSEA. The CDR3 sequence is 13 residues long. CDR3 amino acids: CGGAEGMNTEAFF. For the CDR3, the DNA is TGCGGCGGTGCGGAGGGGATGAACACTGAAGCTTTCTTT.

The J gene is TRBJ2-7, the V gene TRBV5-6; the match to TRBD2 covers 8 bases. The V gene's germline CDR1 is SGHDT and CDR2 YYEEEE. The junction had 1 base not matched to a gene; V was cut back by 2 bases and J by 0 bases. The CDR3 covers 14 residues. The DNA of the CDR3 is TGTGCCAGCAGCTTAGCGGGAGACTCCTACGAGCAGTACTTC. It yields the protein CASSLAGDSYEQYF.